The 5 T cell receptor beta chains listed next were all sequenced from one sample in a study of T cells after posttransplantation cyclophosphamide. TCRdb's copy holds only in-frame clones and misses some; the assay was immunoSEQ multiplex PCR. The sample carries about 47,000 clones, approximately 90% recorded once. Sequencing was performed on PBMCs. The receptors come from a woman aged 45 to 65 in good health and a related stem cell transplant donor.

The chain has TRBV27 and TRBJ2-5; a possible D gene is TRBD1 (6 bases). Trimming shortened V by 3 bases and J by 2 bases, and 7 bases separated the two germline ends. Germline V gene lookup returns CDR1 MNHEY and CDR2 SMNVEV (reference sequence). This CDR3 has 13 residues. The CDR3 protein is CASSFGQQETQYF. DNA of the CDR3: TGTGCCAGCAGTTTCGGACAGCAAGAGACCCAGTACTTC.

The gene calls are TRBV11-2 and TRBJ2-1; D gene unclear. This CDR3 has 16 residues. Germline CDR1 SGHAT, CDR2 FQNNGV. Deletions cut 5 bases from V and 3 bases from J, with 17 bases between. CDR3 sequence: CASSQLLQRYYNEQFF. DNA for the CDR3: TGTGCCAGCAGCCAGCTCCTCCAGCGATACTACAATGAGCAGTTCTTC.

This rearrangement joins TRBV7-8 to TRBJ1-1, with D possibly TRBD1 on 6 matching bases. The CDR3 covers 15 residues. Between the trimmed V and J ends, which lost 0 bases and 6 bases, there was a span of 14 bases. Germline CDR1 reads SGHVS; CDR2 reads FQNEAQ. The CDR3 is CASSLAPGGGAEAFF. CDR3 nucleotides: TGTGCCAGCAGCTTAGCACCGGGAGGGGGAGCTGAAGCTTTCTTT.

V gene TRBV11-1 combines with J gene TRBJ2-1; TRBD1 is a possible D gene (6 bases). The CDR3 is 13 residues long. Trimming took off 2 bases at V and 7 bases at J, with 9 bases between the two ends. Germline CDR1 SGHAT, CDR2 FQDESV (reference sequence). This chain's CDR3 is CASSLSGVNEQFF. Here the CDR3 DNA reads TGTGCCAGCAGCTTATCAGGGGTTAATGAGCAGTTCTTC.

The V gene is TRBV27, the J gene TRBJ1-6; D call uncertain. Per the germline V gene, CDR1 is MNHEY and CDR2 is SMNVEV (reference sequence). This CDR3 contains 14 residues. V was pared by 7 bases and J by 3 bases, with 10 bases between. In DNA form, the CDR3 reads TGTGCCAGCACCCCCAGTATCTATAATTCACCCCTCCACTTT. Translated, it gives CASTPSIYNSPLHF.